A single sample gave rise to the 8 T cell receptor beta chains below, sequenced in a study of blood T cells in healthy people across ages. Combining a sample-barcoded 5' primer with a J-beta primer mix, a second PCR ran for roughly 6 to 12 cycles. TCRdb reprocessed the 5' RACE reads via MiXCR and lists one record per CDR3 protein. In the table there are about 1,400,000 distinct CDR3 sequences, 35% to 45% of which are singletons. The sample consisted of blood. These receptors all come from a woman under 30 in good health.

The V gene is TRBV6-1, the J gene TRBJ1-2; D is ambiguous. This CDR3 is built from 14 residues. Germline CDR1 and CDR2: MNHNS and SASEGT. V lost 0 bases to trimming and J lost 4 bases, with 9 bases between them. The CDR3 sequence: CASSEATSPYGYTF. In DNA form, the CDR3 reads TGTGCCAGCAGTGAAGCGACGTCACCCTATGGCTACACCTTC.

V is TRBV5-1 and J is TRBJ2-7; 11 nucleotides match TRBD2. There are 18 residues in the CDR3. Germline V gene lookup returns CDR1 SGHRS and CDR2 YFSETQ. V dropped 2 bases and J dropped 2; count of bases not matched to a gene: 12. The CDR3 loop is CASSFTDTLAGGTYEQYF. The CDR3 DNA reads TGCGCCAGCAGCTTCACCGACACCCTAGCGGGGGGAACCTACGAGCAGTACTTC.

With regard to this clonotype: A read error may explain this, as a much larger clone is one base away. V and J are TRBV6-5 and TRBJ2-3, with 9 bases matching TRBD1. Germline V gives CDR1 MNHEY, CDR2 SVGAGI. Trimming cost V 8 bases and J 4 bases; bases outside gene matches: 4. This CDR3 comprises 13 residues. The CDR3 DNA follows: TGTGCCAGCGGGGACAGGGCCCCAGATACGCAGTATTTT. Translated, it gives CASGDRAPDTQYF.

This clonotype showed up just a few times. The CDR3 DNA follows: TGTGCCTCTGACAGGGGTGGATCACCCCTCCACTTT. Residues: CASDRGGSPLHF. The chain combines TRBV30 with TRBJ1-6; 8 bases map to TRBD1. This CDR3 region has 12 residues. V lost 7 bases and J lost 10; bases outside the gene matches: 6. The germline CDR1 and CDR2 sequences are GTSNPN and SVGIG (reference sequence). The full variable domain, rest sourced from reference TRBV30 and TRBJ1-6, is SQTIHQWPATLVQPVGSPLSLECTVEGTSNPNLYWYRQAAGRGLQLLFYSVGIGQISSEVPQNLSASRPQDRQFILSSKKLLLSDSGFYLCASDRGGSPLHFGNGTRLTVT.

This clonotype has more than one count but fewer than ten. V is TRBV7-3 and J is TRBJ1-2; no definite D call. CDR1 is SGHTA, CDR2 FQGTGA, per germline. Between the trimmed V and J ends, which lost 0 bases and 3 bases, there was a span of 14 bases. This CDR3 comprises 16 residues. CDR3 sequence: CASSLTGPPEHYGYTF. The CDR3 region has the DNA TGTGCCAGCAGCTTAACCGGACCTCCGGAGCACTATGGCTACACCTTC. Complete variable domain (other parts from reference TRBV7-3 and TRBJ1-2): GAGVSQTPSNKVTEKGKYVELRCDPISGHTALYWYRQSLGQGPEFLIYFQGTGAADDSGLPNDRFFAVRPEGSVSTLKIQRTERGDSAVYLCASSLTGPPEHYGYTFGSGTRLTVV.

The chain is built from TRBV29-1 and TRBJ1-1, with TRBD1 matching over 7 bases. CDR3 length: 11 amino acids. V was pared by 3 bases and J by 11 bases, with 6 bases of the junction left unmatched. The germline V gene has CDR1 SQVTM and CDR2 ANQGSEA. CDR3 nucleotides: TGCAGCGTTGAGAGGGACAGAGGCGCTTTCTTT. It specifies CSVERDRGAFF.

In regard to this clonotype: This sequence may be a read error, since a much larger clone differs from it by one base. The rearrangement joins TRBV14 to TRBJ2-1; no clear D. Trimming took off 0 bases at V and 10 bases at J, with 7 bases between the two ends. Germline CDR1 is SGHDN and CDR2 is FVKESK. The CDR3 sequence is 12 residues long. The CDR3 coding sequence is TGTGCCAGCAGCCAAGATTACTACGAGCAGTTCTTC. Protein: CASSQDYYEQFF.

This clonotype has more than one count but fewer than ten. The chain is built from TRBV6-1 and TRBJ2-3; D possibly corresponds to TRBD2 (5 bases). The CDR3 runs 14 residues. Germline V gene sequence: CDR1 MNHNS, CDR2 SASEGT. V lost 6 bases and J 6 bases, leaving 16 bases between the germline ends. The CDR3 is CASRGGAEVDTQYF. In nucleotides, the CDR3 is TGTGCCAGCAGAGGAGGAGCGGAGGTGGATACGCAGTATTTT.